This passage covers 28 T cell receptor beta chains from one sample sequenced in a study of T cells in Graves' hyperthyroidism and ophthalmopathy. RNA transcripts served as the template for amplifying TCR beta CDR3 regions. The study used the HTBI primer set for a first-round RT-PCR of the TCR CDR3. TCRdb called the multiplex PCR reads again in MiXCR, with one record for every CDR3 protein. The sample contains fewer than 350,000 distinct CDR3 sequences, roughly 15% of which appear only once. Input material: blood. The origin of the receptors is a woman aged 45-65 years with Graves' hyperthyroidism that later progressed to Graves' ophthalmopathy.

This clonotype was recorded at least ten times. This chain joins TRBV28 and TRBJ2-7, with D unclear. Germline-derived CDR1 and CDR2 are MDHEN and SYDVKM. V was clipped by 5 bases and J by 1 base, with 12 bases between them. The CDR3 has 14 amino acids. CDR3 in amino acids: CASSPFGPSYEQYF. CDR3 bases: TGTGCCAGCAGTCCTTTCGGGCCATCCTACGAGCAGTACTTC.

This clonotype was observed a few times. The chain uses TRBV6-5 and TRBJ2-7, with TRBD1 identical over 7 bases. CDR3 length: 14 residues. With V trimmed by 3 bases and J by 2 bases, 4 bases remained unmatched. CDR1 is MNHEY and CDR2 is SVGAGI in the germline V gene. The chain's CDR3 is CASSYQGQAYEQYF. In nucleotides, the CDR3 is TGTGCCAGCAGTTATCAAGGACAGGCCTACGAGCAGTACTTC.

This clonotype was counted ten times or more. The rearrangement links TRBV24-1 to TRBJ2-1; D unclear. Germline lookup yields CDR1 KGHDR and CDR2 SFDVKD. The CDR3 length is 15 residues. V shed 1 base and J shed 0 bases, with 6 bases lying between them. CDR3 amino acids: CATSDLRSSYNEQFF. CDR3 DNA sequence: TGTGCCACCAGTGATTTAAGAAGCTCCTACAATGAGCAGTTCTTC.

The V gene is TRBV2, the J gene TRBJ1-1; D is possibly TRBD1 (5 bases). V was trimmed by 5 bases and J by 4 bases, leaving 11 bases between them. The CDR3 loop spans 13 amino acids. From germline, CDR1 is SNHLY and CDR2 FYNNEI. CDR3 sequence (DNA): TGTGCCAGCAGTTACTCTGGGGGCACTGAAGCTTTCTTT. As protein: CASSYSGGTEAFF.

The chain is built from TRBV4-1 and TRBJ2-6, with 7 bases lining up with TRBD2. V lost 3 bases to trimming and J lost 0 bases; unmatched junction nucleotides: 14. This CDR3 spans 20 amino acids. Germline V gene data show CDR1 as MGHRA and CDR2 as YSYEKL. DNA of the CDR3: TGCGCCAGCAGCCACCCCGTCGGACTAGGGAAGAACTCTGGGGCCAACGTCCTGACTTTC. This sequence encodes CASSHPVGLGKNSGANVLTF.

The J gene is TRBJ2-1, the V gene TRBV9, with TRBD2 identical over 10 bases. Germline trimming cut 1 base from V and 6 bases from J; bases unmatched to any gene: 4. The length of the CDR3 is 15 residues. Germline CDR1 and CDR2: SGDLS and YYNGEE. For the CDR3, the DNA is TGTGCCAGCAGCGTATTAGCGGGAGGCACCAATGAGCAGTTCTTC. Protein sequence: CASSVLAGGTNEQFF.

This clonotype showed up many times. The CDR3 DNA reads as TGTGCCAGCAGCCAAGGAGCTGGGGGAGGGAGCAATCAGCCCCAGCATTTT. Translated, it gives CASSQGAGGGSNQPQHF. The V and J genes are TRBV4-2 and TRBJ1-5; maybe TRBD1 (5 bases). V lost 1 base and J lost 1, with 14 bases in between. From germline, CDR1 is LGHNA and CDR2 YNFKEQ. The CDR3 is 17 amino acids.

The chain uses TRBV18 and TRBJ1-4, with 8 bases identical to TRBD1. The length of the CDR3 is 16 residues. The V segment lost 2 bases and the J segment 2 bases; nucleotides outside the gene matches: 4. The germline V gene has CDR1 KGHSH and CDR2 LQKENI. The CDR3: CASSPDRGSTNEKLFF. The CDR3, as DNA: TGTGCCAGCTCACCAGACAGGGGCTCTACTAATGAAAAACTGTTTTTT.

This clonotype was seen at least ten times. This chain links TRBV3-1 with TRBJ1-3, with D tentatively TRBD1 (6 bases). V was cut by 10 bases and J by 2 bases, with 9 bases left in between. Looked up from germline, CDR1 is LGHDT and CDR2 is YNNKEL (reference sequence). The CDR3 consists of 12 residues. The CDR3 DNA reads TGTGCCACTGCAGGGGCTGGAAACACCATATATTTT. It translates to CATAGAGNTIYF. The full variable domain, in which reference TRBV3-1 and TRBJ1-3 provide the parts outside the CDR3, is DTAVSQTPKYLVTQMGNDKSIKCEQNLGHDTMYWYKQDSKKFLKIMFSYNNKELIINETVPNRFSPKSPDKAHLNLHINSLELGDSAVYFCATAGAGNTIYFGEGSWLTVV.

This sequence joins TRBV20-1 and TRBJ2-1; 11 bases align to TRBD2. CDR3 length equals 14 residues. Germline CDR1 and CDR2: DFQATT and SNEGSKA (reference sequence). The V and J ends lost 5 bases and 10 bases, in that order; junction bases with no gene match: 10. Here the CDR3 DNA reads TGCAGTGCTCTGACTGGGACTAGCGGACACGAGCAGTTCTTC. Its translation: CSALTGTSGHEQFF.

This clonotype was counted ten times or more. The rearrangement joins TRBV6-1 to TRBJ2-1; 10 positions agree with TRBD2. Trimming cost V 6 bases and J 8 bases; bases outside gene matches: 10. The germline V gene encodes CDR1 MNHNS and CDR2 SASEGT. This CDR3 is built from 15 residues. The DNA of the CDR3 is TGTGCCAGCAGCGCTCCGGGACTAGCGACGGATGAGCAGTTCTTC. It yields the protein CASSAPGLATDEQFF.

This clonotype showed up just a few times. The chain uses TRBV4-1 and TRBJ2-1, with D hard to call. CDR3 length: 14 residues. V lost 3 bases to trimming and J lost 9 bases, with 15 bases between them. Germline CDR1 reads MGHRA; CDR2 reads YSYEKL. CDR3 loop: CASSHRKERAEQFF. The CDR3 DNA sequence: TGCGCCAGCAGCCACCGCAAAGAACGGGCTGAGCAGTTCTTC.

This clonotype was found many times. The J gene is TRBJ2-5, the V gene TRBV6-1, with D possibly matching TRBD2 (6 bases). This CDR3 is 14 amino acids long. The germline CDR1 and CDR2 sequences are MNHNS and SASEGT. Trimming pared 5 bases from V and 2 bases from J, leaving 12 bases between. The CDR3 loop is CASSSYSGQETQYF. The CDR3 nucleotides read TGTGCCAGCAGTTCCTACAGCGGGCAAGAGACCCAGTACTTC.

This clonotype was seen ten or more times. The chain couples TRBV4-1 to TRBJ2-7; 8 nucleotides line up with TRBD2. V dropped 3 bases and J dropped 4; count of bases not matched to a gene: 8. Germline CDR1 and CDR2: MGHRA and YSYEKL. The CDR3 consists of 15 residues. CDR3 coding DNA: TGCGCCAGCAGCCAGGCCACTAGCGGAGGTTACGAGCAGTACTTC. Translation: CASSQATSGGYEQYF.

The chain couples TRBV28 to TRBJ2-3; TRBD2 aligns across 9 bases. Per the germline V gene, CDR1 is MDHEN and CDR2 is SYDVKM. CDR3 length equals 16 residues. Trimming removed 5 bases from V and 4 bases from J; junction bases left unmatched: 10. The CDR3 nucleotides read TGTGCCAGCAGTGGAATAGCGGGAGTGAGGGCAGATACGCAGTATTTT. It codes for CASSGIAGVRADTQYF. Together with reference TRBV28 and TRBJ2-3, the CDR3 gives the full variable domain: DVKVTQSSRYLVKRTGEKVFLECVQDMDHENMFWYRQDPGLGLRLIYFSYDVKMKEKGDIPEGYSVSREKKERFSLILESASTNQTSMYLCASSGIAGVRADTQYFGPGTRLTVL.

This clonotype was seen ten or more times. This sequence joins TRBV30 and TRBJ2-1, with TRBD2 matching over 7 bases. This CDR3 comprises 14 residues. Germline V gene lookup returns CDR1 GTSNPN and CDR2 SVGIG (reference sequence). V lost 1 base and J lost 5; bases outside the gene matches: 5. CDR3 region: CAWSALAAHNEQFF. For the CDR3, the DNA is TGTGCCTGGAGTGCCCTAGCGGCACACAATGAGCAGTTCTTC. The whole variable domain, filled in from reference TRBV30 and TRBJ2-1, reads SQTIHQWPATLVQPVGSPLSLECTVEGTSNPNLYWYRQAAGRGLQLLFYSVGIGQISSEVPQNLSASRPQDRQFILSSKKLLLSDSGFYLCAWSALAAHNEQFFGPGTRLTVL.

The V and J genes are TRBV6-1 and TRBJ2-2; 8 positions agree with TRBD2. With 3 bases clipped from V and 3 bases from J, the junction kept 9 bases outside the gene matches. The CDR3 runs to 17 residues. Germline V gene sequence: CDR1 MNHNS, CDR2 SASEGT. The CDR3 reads CASSESPAGVDTGELFF. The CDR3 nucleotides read TGTGCCAGCAGTGAGTCCCCAGCGGGAGTGGACACCGGGGAGCTGTTTTTT.

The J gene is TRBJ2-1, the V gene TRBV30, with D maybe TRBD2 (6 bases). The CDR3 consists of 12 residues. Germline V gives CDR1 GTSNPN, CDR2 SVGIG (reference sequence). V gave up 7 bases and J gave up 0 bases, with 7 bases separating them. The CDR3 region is CAYSGSYNEQFF. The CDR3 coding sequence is TGTGCCTATAGCGGCTCCTACAATGAGCAGTTCTTC.

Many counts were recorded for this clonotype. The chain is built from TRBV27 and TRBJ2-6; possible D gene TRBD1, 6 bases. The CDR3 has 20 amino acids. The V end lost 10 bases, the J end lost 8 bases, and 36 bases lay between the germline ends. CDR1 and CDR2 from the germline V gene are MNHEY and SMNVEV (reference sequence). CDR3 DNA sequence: TGTGCCAACCCTCGGAGAGACTCCAAGGGGGTTAGCATCTGGACCAACGTCCTGACTTTC. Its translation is CANPRRDSKGVSIWTNVLTF.

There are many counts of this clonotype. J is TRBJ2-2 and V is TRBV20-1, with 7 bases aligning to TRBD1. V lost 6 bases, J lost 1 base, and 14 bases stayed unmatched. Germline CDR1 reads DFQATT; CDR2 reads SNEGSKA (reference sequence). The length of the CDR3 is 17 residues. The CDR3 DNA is TGCAGTGCAAGCCCGACTCGGGGACAGATGAACACCGGGGAGCTGTTTTTT. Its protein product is CSASPTRGQMNTGELFF.

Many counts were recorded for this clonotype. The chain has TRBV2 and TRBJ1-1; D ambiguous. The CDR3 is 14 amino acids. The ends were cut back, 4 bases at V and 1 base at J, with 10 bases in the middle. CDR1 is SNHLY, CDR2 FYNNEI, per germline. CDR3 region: CASSVLEANTEAFF. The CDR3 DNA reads TGTGCCAGCAGTGTCTTAGAGGCGAACACTGAAGCTTTCTTT.

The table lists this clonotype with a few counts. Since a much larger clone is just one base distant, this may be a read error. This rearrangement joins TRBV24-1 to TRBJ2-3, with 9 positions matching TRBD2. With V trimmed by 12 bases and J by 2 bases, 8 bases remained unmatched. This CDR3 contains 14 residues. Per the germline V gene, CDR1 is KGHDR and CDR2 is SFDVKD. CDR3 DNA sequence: TGTGCCGCTGGGACTAGCAGTCCCACAGATACGCAGTATTTT. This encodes CAAGTSSPTDTQYF.

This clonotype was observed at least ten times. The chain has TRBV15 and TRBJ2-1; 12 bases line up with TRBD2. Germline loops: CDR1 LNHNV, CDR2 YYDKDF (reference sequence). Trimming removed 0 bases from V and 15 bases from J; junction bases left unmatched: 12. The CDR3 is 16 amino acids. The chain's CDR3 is CATSREAQLLAGGPFF. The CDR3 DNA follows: TGTGCCACCAGCAGAGAGGCCCAACTCCTAGCGGGAGGGCCGTTCTTC.

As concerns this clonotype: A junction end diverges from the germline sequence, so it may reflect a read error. CDR3 protein: CASSPQGNAEAFF. The CDR3 DNA follows: TGTGCCAGCAGCCCGCAGGGGAACGCTGAAGCTTTCTTT. The chain couples TRBV6-2 or TRBV6-3 to TRBJ1-1; the D gene is possibly TRBD1 (6 bases). This CDR3 is built from 13 residues. CDR1 and CDR2 from the germline V gene are MNHEY and SVGEGT.

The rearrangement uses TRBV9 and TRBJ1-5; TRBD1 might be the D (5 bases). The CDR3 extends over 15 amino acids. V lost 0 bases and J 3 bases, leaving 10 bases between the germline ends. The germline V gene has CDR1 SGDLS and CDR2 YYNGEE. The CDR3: CASSVGGGTNQPQHF. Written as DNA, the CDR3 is TGTGCCAGCAGCGTAGGTGGAGGGACCAATCAGCCCCAGCATTTT.

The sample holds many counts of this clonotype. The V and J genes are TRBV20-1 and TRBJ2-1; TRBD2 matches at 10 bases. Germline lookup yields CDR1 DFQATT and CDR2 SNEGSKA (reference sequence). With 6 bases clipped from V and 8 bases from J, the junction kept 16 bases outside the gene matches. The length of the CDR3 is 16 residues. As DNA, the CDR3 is TGCAGTGCCTCGAGCCCAGCGGGAGGGCGTAGTGATGAGCAGTTCTTC. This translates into CSASSPAGGRSDEQFF.

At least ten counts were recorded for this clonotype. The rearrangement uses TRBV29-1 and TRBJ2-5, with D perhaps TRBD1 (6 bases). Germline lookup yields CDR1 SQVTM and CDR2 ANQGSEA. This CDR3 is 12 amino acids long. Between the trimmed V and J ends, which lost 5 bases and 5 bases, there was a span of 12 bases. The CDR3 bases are TGCAGCGTTCCGGACAGACTTGAGACCCAGTACTTC. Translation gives CSVPDRLETQYF.

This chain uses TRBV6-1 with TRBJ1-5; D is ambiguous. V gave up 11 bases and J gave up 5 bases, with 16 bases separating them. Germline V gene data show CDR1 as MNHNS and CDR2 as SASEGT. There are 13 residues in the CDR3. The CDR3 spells CAAGSSWDQPQHF. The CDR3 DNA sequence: TGTGCCGCTGGCAGTTCTTGGGATCAGCCCCAGCATTTT.